A selection of T cell receptor beta chains follows, all from one sample in a study of T cells in Graves' hyperthyroidism and ophthalmopathy. From the multiplex PCR reads, TCRdb called clonotypes with MiXCR, one entry per CDR3 protein. Seen here are 550,000 to 850,000 distinct CDR3 sequences, around a sixth observed once, and the top ten hold 15% to 20%. Sequencing was performed on blood. These receptors originate from a woman aged 50 to 60 with Graves' hyperthyroidism that later progressed to Graves' ophthalmopathy. Both conserved end residues are part of each CDR3. The order of the fields is J gene, clone size, D gene, V gene, CDR3 protein, CDR3 DNA. A D gene is named only where the DNA matches it firmly. Expanded clones are given a class, and other clones once, few, many or no size at all.

j_call: TRBJ2-6; clone_size: .; d_call: .; v_call: TRBV19; cdr3_aa: CASSGANVLTF; cdr3_nt: TGTGCCAGCTCTGGGGCCAACGTCCTGACTTTC
j_call: TRBJ2-7; clone_size: many; d_call: TRBD1; v_call: TRBV15; cdr3_aa: CATGTGAYEQYF; cdr3_nt: TGTGCCACCGGGACAGGCGCCTACGAGCAGTACTTC
j_call: TRBJ2-7; clone_size: many; d_call: .; v_call: TRBV12-3/TRBV12-4; cdr3_aa: CASSLPVTGPFDYEQYF; cdr3_nt: TGTGCCAGCAGCTTACCCGTGACAGGCCCGTTCGACTACGAGCAGTACTTC
j_call: TRBJ2-1; clone_size: .; d_call: TRBD2; v_call: TRBV7-6; cdr3_aa: CASSGSGGPTSIEQFF; cdr3_nt: TGTGCCAGCAGCGGTAGCGGGGGACCTACCTCTATCGAGCAGTTCTTC
j_call: TRBJ1-5; clone_size: many; d_call: TRBD1; v_call: TRBV20-1; cdr3_aa: CSATGQGANQPQHF; cdr3_nt: TGCAGTGCTACGGGACAGGGGGCGAATCAGCCCCAGCATTTT
j_call: TRBJ2-1; clone_size: .; d_call: TRBD2; v_call: TRBV6-9; cdr3_aa: CASSLIPGLAGDEQFF; cdr3_nt: TGTGCCAGCAGTTTGATTCCGGGACTAGCGGGGGATGAGCAGTTCTTC
j_call: TRBJ1-1; clone_size: many; d_call: TRBD1; v_call: TRBV9; cdr3_aa: CASSSRGSGTEAFF; cdr3_nt: TGTGCCAGCAGCTCCAGGGGGTCTGGCACTGAAGCTTTCTTT
j_call: TRBJ2-1; clone_size: many; d_call: .; v_call: TRBV2; cdr3_aa: CASSQYTYNEQFF; cdr3_nt: TGTGCCAGCAGCCAATATACCTACAATGAGCAGTTCTTC
j_call: TRBJ2-3; clone_size: .; d_call: .; v_call: TRBV10-3; cdr3_aa: CAISESGGGLHGTDTQYF; cdr3_nt: TGTGCCATCAGTGAGTCGGGTGGGGGCTTACATGGCACAGATACGCAGTATTTT
j_call: TRBJ1-2; clone_size: .; d_call: .; v_call: TRBV29-1; cdr3_aa: CSVPDRSYGYTF; cdr3_nt: TGCAGCGTCCCCGACAGGTCCTATGGCTACACCTTC
j_call: TRBJ1-1; clone_size: .; d_call: .; v_call: TRBV5-1; cdr3_aa: CASSLGTDLTTMNTEAFF; cdr3_nt: TGCGCCAGCAGCTTGGGGACAGACCTCACTACTATGAACACTGAAGCTTTCTTT
j_call: TRBJ1-6; clone_size: .; d_call: .; v_call: TRBV4-1; cdr3_aa: CASSQEAESSYNSPLHF; cdr3_nt: TGCGCCAGCAGCCAAGAAGCCGAGAGCTCCTATAATTCACCCCTCCACTTT
j_call: TRBJ2-3; clone_size: many; d_call: .; v_call: TRBV20-1; cdr3_aa: CSARVAETDTQYF; cdr3_nt: TGCAGTGCTAGAGTCGCGGAGACAGATACGCAGTATTTT
j_call: TRBJ1-6; clone_size: few; d_call: .; v_call: TRBV2; cdr3_aa: CASTDRHQSSYNSPLHF; cdr3_nt: TGTGCCAGCACCGACCGACATCAGAGCTCCTATAATTCACCCCTCCACTTT
j_call: TRBJ2-1; clone_size: .; d_call: .; v_call: TRBV7-6; cdr3_aa: CASSSSRVNEQFF; cdr3_nt: TGTGCCAGCAGCAGCTCTAGGGTCAATGAGCAGTTCTTC
j_call: TRBJ1-6; clone_size: .; d_call: .; v_call: TRBV6-1; cdr3_aa: CAARGGNSPLHF; cdr3_nt: TGTGCCGCGAGGGGCGGTAATTCACCCCTCCACTTT
j_call: TRBJ1-2; clone_size: .; d_call: .; v_call: TRBV5-5; cdr3_aa: CASSYGQLTNYGYTF; cdr3_nt: TGTGCCAGCAGTTACGGACAGCTCACTAACTATGGCTACACCTTC
j_call: TRBJ2-3; clone_size: .; d_call: .; v_call: TRBV5-4; cdr3_aa: CASSLDGTFTDTQYF; cdr3_nt: TGTGCCAGCAGCTTGGATGGGACTTTCACAGATACGCAGTATTTT
j_call: TRBJ2-7; clone_size: many; d_call: .; v_call: TRBV20-1; cdr3_aa: CSARRASSYEQYF; cdr3_nt: TGCAGTGCTAGGCGGGCTAGCTCCTACGAGCAGTACTTC
j_call: TRBJ2-7; clone_size: .; d_call: .; v_call: TRBV10-3; cdr3_aa: CAISDSRTAAKLEQYF; cdr3_nt: TGTGCCATCAGTGACAGCAGGACAGCAGCCAAACTCGAGCAGTACTTC
j_call: TRBJ1-1; clone_size: .; d_call: .; v_call: TRBV11-3; cdr3_aa: CASSSRMGTEAFF; cdr3_nt: TGTGCCAGCAGCTCCCGGATGGGGACTGAAGCTTTCTTT
j_call: TRBJ2-1; clone_size: .; d_call: TRBD1; v_call: TRBV9; cdr3_aa: CASSDPDRGRTTGEQFF; cdr3_nt: TGTGCCAGCAGCGACCCAGACAGGGGAAGAACAACAGGTGAGCAGTTCTTC
j_call: TRBJ2-7; clone_size: .; d_call: .; v_call: TRBV30; cdr3_aa: CAAKAWSGTYEQYF; cdr3_nt: TGTGCCGCAAAAGCATGGAGCGGTACCTACGAGCAGTACTTC
j_call: TRBJ2-1; clone_size: many; d_call: .; v_call: TRBV5-6; cdr3_aa: CASRYRLDEQFF; cdr3_nt: TGTGCCAGCAGGTACCGGTTGGATGAGCAGTTCTTC
j_call: TRBJ2-1; clone_size: many; d_call: .; v_call: TRBV7-9; cdr3_aa: CASSLASLNNEQFF; cdr3_nt: TGTGCCAGCAGCTTAGCGTCCCTGAACAATGAGCAGTTCTTC
j_call: TRBJ2-1; clone_size: few; d_call: TRBD1; v_call: TRBV20-1; cdr3_aa: CSARDPGQGDPNEQFF; cdr3_nt: TGCAGTGCTAGGGACCCGGGACAGGGGGATCCAAATGAGCAGTTCTTC
j_call: TRBJ1-5; clone_size: .; d_call: TRBD1; v_call: TRBV30; cdr3_aa: CASPGQGDFYGNQPQHF; cdr3_nt: TGTGCCAGTCCGGGACAGGGCGACTTTTATGGCAATCAGCCCCAGCATTTT
j_call: TRBJ1-4; clone_size: .; d_call: .; v_call: TRBV19; cdr3_aa: CASKPRDGTNEKLFF; cdr3_nt: TGTGCCAGTAAACCCCGGGACGGCACTAATGAAAAACTGTTTTTT
j_call: TRBJ1-5; clone_size: .; d_call: TRBD1; v_call: TRBV6-1; cdr3_aa: CASRTSRGNQPQHF; cdr3_nt: TGTGCCAGCAGGACAAGCAGGGGGAATCAGCCCCAGCATTTT
j_call: TRBJ2-7; clone_size: .; d_call: TRBD2; v_call: TRBV10-3; cdr3_aa: CAISPGLAGASYEQYF; cdr3_nt: TGTGCCATCAGTCCAGGACTAGCGGGGGCCTCCTACGAGCAGTACTTC
j_call: TRBJ1-2; clone_size: many; d_call: .; v_call: TRBV7-8; cdr3_aa: CASSLAHASPGYTF; cdr3_nt: TGTGCCAGCAGCTTAGCGCACGCGTCTCCTGGCTACACCTTC
j_call: TRBJ2-1; clone_size: few; d_call: TRBD1; v_call: TRBV19; cdr3_aa: CASRLSGRGRNEQFF; cdr3_nt: TGTGCCAGTAGACTATCAGGCAGGGGGCGAAATGAGCAGTTCTTC
j_call: TRBJ2-3; clone_size: many; d_call: TRBD2; v_call: TRBV20-1; cdr3_aa: CSASGGVPYSTDTQYF; cdr3_nt: TGCAGTGCTAGCGGGGGGGTCCCTTATAGCACAGATACGCAGTATTTT
j_call: TRBJ1-6; clone_size: .; d_call: .; v_call: TRBV19; cdr3_aa: CASSLWRSSYNSPLHF; cdr3_nt: TGTGCCAGTAGTTTGTGGAGGAGCTCCTATAATTCACCCCTCCACTTT
j_call: TRBJ2-3; clone_size: many; d_call: .; v_call: TRBV3-1; cdr3_aa: CASSQGGKGVRTDTQYF; cdr3_nt: TGTGCCAGCAGCCAAGGAGGGAAGGGAGTCCGCACAGATACGCAGTATTTT
j_call: TRBJ2-3; clone_size: few; d_call: .; v_call: TRBV6-1; cdr3_aa: CASSVGQDTQYF; cdr3_nt: TGTGCCAGCAGCGTGGGCCAAGATACGCAGTATTTT
j_call: TRBJ1-1; clone_size: few; d_call: .; v_call: TRBV12-3/TRBV12-4; cdr3_aa: CASSFSQIGFF; cdr3_nt: TGTGCCAGCAGTTTCAGCCAGATCGGTTTCTTT
j_call: TRBJ2-6; clone_size: .; d_call: .; v_call: TRBV3-1; cdr3_aa: CASSQAPGDSGANVLTF; cdr3_nt: TGTGCCAGCAGCCAAGCTCCCGGCGACTCTGGGGCCAACGTCCTGACTTTC
j_call: TRBJ2-1; clone_size: .; d_call: .; v_call: TRBV29-1; cdr3_aa: CSVESSDPYNEQFF; cdr3_nt: TGCAGCGTCGAATCTAGCGACCCTTACAATGAGCAGTTCTTC
j_call: TRBJ1-2; clone_size: many; d_call: .; v_call: TRBV30; cdr3_aa: CAWSVLGTIYGYTF; cdr3_nt: TGTGCCTGGAGTGTATTAGGGACTATCTATGGCTACACCTTC
j_call: TRBJ1-3; clone_size: many; d_call: .; v_call: TRBV11-2; cdr3_aa: CASSPVRGNTIYF; cdr3_nt: TGTGCCAGCAGCCCTGTGCGCGGAAACACCATATATTTT
j_call: TRBJ1-1; clone_size: many; d_call: .; v_call: TRBV5-1; cdr3_aa: CASSLGRSSFSAFF; cdr3_nt: TGCGCCAGCAGCCTGGGCAGGTCCAGTTTTTCAGCTTTCTTT
j_call: TRBJ2-7; clone_size: .; d_call: .; v_call: TRBV7-9; cdr3_aa: CASSPRLDYEQYF; cdr3_nt: TGTGCCAGCAGCCCCCGGCTAGATTACGAGCAGTACTTC
j_call: TRBJ1-2; clone_size: few; d_call: .; v_call: TRBV6-5; cdr3_aa: CASSYSLGYGYTF; cdr3_nt: TGTGCCAGCAGTTACTCCCTTGGCTATGGCTACACCTTC
j_call: TRBJ2-3; clone_size: many; d_call: .; v_call: TRBV6-1; cdr3_aa: CASIWGVVADTQYF; cdr3_nt: TGTGCCAGCATATGGGGGGTGGTTGCTGATACGCAGTATTTT
j_call: TRBJ1-2; clone_size: .; d_call: .; v_call: TRBV20-1; cdr3_aa: CSAPAWVSNNYGYTF; cdr3_nt: TGCAGTGCTCCAGCCTGGGTATCTAATAACTATGGCTACACCTTC
j_call: TRBJ2-1; clone_size: few; d_call: .; v_call: TRBV5-1; cdr3_aa: CASSLPTRGGNEQFF; cdr3_nt: TGCGCCAGCAGCTTGCCCACAAGAGGGGGCAATGAGCAGTTCTTC
j_call: TRBJ1-2; clone_size: .; d_call: .; v_call: TRBV12-3/TRBV12-4; cdr3_aa: CASSNRAGYTF; cdr3_nt: TGTGCCAGCAGTAACAGGGCTGGCTACACCTTC